Presented here are 22 T cell receptor beta chains from one specimen sequenced in a study of regulatory T cells in long-lasting Graves disease. Time point: newly diagnosed GD, antithyroid drugs for less than 3 months. After RNA was extracted from PBMCs, the TCR library was made from it. Both iRepertoire HTBI primers and Arm-PCR of CDR3 regions were used to build the TCR beta libraries. TCRdb re-called the multiplex PCR reads with MiXCR, one entry per CDR3 protein. Of approximately 300,000 distinct CDR3 sequences detected, over 15% appear once; the ten largest clones hold roughly 40%. Source: peripheral blood mononuclear cells (PBMCs), taken at new diagnosis, from a patient treated with antithyroid drugs. The receptors were sampled from a female donor with Graves disease.

There are a few counts of this clonotype. This chain joins TRBV7-9 and TRBJ2-1; 9 bases agree with TRBD2. The CDR3 covers 17 residues. The germline gives CDR1 SEHNR, CDR2 FQNEAQ (reference sequence). J gave up 5 bases and V 1 base, and 9 bases lay outside the gene matches. The CDR3 here is CASSLGDSGREDNEQFF. In DNA form, the CDR3 reads TGTGCCAGCAGCTTAGGGGATAGCGGGAGAGAAGACAATGAGCAGTTCTTC.

The chain combines TRBV9 with TRBJ2-3, with 10 bases identical to TRBD2. Germline CDR1 is SGDLS and CDR2 is YYNGEE. This CDR3 spans 16 amino acids. The junction had 2 bases not matched to a gene; V was cut back by 0 bases and J by 1 base. The CDR3 DNA reads as TGTGCCAGCAGCGTAGGTCTAGCGGGGGGCACAGATACGCAGTATTTT. This translates into CASSVGLAGGTDTQYF.

The rearrangement links TRBV30 to TRBJ1-1, with D perhaps TRBD1 (5 bases). Trimming removed 4 bases from V and 5 bases from J, with 17 bases in between. CDR1 GTSNPN and CDR2 SVGIG come from the germline V gene (reference sequence). This CDR3 region has 14 residues. CDR3 DNA: TGTGCCTGGACCCATACAGGCACATGGACTGAAGCTTTCTTT. It codes for CAWTHTGTWTEAFF.

The sample holds many counts of this clonotype. The CDR3 is CASSFLRLAGGKGSEQYF. DNA for the CDR3: TGTGCCAGCAGTTTCCTGAGACTAGCGGGAGGGAAGGGCAGCGAGCAGTACTTC. The J gene is TRBJ2-7, the V gene TRBV6-5, with 14 bases matching TRBD2. After removal of 4 bases from V and 6 bases from J, the junction contained 14 bases not matched to a gene. Germline V gene data show CDR1 as MNHEY and CDR2 as SVGAGI. The CDR3 loop spans 18 amino acids.

The chain recombines TRBV3-1 with TRBJ2-1, with a possible D match to TRBD1 (5 bases). The germline V and J ends were trimmed by 2 bases and 13 bases, with 27 bases remaining between them. CDR3 size: 17 residues. The germline V gene encodes CDR1 LGHDT and CDR2 YNNKEL (reference sequence). Written as DNA, the CDR3 is TGTGCCAGCAGCCAAACGGGTGAAGGGGCCCGAACAAGGCACCAGTTCTTC. Protein product: CASSQTGEGARTRHQFF.

The chain uses TRBV19 and TRBJ1-4; the D gene is possibly TRBD1 (5 bases). This CDR3 is built from 17 residues. Germline values: CDR1 LNHDA, CDR2 SQIVND (reference sequence). V was trimmed by 0 bases and J by 11 bases, leaving 22 bases between them. DNA of the CDR3: TGTGCCAGTAGTATAGATCGGCGGGGACTCCCCTCGGGGAAACTGTTTTTT. It translates to CASSIDRRGLPSGKLFF.

The chain joins TRBV20-1 to TRBJ2-5, with 8 nucleotides matching TRBD1. Trimming at V came to 6 bases and at J to 4 bases, leaving 10 bases not matched to a gene. The CDR3 length is 14 residues. Germline V CDR1 and CDR2: DFQATT, SNEGSKA (reference sequence). The CDR3 DNA sequence: TGCAGTGCCCCAAAAGCAGGGGGCGGAGAGACCCAGTACTTC. Its translation: CSAPKAGGGETQYF.

This clonotype has at least ten counts. The chain is built from TRBV11-2 and TRBJ2-7; the match to TRBD2 covers 11 bases. CDR1 and CDR2 from the germline V gene are SGHAT and FQNNGV. J was trimmed by 2 bases and V by 5 bases; bases with no gene match: 11. The CDR3 length is 17 residues. The CDR3 sequence: CASSPGLAGHSPYEQYF. The CDR3 DNA reads as TGTGCCAGCAGCCCCGGACTAGCGGGCCACTCCCCCTACGAGCAGTACTTC.

On this clonotype: A read error may be the cause here, since a much bigger clone is one base away. The CDR3 DNA is TGTGCCACCACGTCCCGGGACAGACTTCCCTACGAGCAGTACTTC. Translation: CATTSRDRLPYEQYF. The chain combines TRBV10-3 with TRBJ2-7; TRBD1 agrees at 7 bases. In germline, CDR1 is ENHRY, CDR2 SYGVKD. The V gene end was trimmed by 10 bases and the J gene end by 2 bases; junction bases not matched to a gene: 14. The CDR3 runs 15 residues.

This clonotype has ten or more counts. The chain carries TRBV5-4 and TRBJ2-1; tentative D call: TRBD2 (5 bases). CDR3 size: 16 residues. With 2 bases removed from V and 2 bases from J, the gap between germline ends came to 14 bases. CDR1 and CDR2 (germline): SGHNT, YYREEE (reference sequence). Written as DNA, the CDR3 is TGTGCCAGCAGCTTACGAGCGGCCAGCCCCTACAATGAGCAGTTCTTC. Encoded protein: CASSLRAASPYNEQFF.

J is TRBJ2-7 and V is TRBV9, with TRBD2 as a possible D gene (5 bases). The CDR3 sequence is 15 residues long. Trimming cost V 3 bases and J 1 base, with 14 bases left between them. CDR1 is SGDLS, CDR2 YYNGEE, per germline. The CDR3 reads CASSDGPGGSYEQYF. The CDR3, as DNA: TGTGCCAGCAGCGACGGGCCCGGCGGGTCCTACGAGCAGTACTTC.

This clonotype has at least ten counts. The rearrangement links TRBV5-1 to TRBJ2-7; 14 bases are a match to TRBD2. The CDR3 is made up of 16 amino acids. Germline loops: CDR1 SGHRS, CDR2 YFSETQ. V dropped 6 bases and J dropped 4; count of bases not matched to a gene: 9. The CDR3 reads CASTAGTSGSLYEQYF. For the CDR3, the DNA is TGCGCCAGCACTGCCGGGACTAGCGGGAGCCTTTACGAGCAGTACTTC. The variable domain in full, with the rest retrieved from reference TRBV5-1 and TRBJ2-7, is KAGVTQTPRYLIKTRGQQVTLSCSPISGHRSVSWYQQTPGQGLQFLFEYFSETQRNKGNFPGRFSGRQFSNSRSEMNVSTLELGDSALYLCASTAGTSGSLYEQYFGPGTRLTVT.

The gene calls are TRBV12-3 or TRBV12-4 and TRBJ1-2; a weak D match, TRBD1 (6 bases). The V end was cut by 1 base, the J end by 4 bases, with 13 bases between. The CDR3 is made up of 15 amino acids. Here the CDR3 DNA reads TGTGCCAGCAGTTTAGTAGGCAGGGGCGCCTATGGCTACACCTTC. This gives the protein CASSLVGRGAYGYTF.

This clonotype was seen at least ten times. The chain is built from TRBV5-8 and TRBJ1-4; perhaps TRBD1 as D (5 bases). Trimming shortened V by 0 bases and J by 8 bases, and 14 bases separated the two germline ends. This CDR3 region has 15 residues. The germline V gene has CDR1 SGHTS and CDR2 YDEGEE. The CDR3 coding sequence is TGTGCCAGCAGCTTGGGGGCTAGGGGATACGAAAAACTGTTTTTT. It is translated as CASSLGARGYEKLFF.

There are many counts of this clonotype. The gene calls are TRBV5-8 and TRBJ2-2; the match to TRBD2 covers 8 bases. CDR1 and CDR2 (germline): SGHTS, YDEGEE. This CDR3 has 16 amino acids. V was pared by 1 base and J by 5 bases, with 7 bases of the junction left unmatched. CDR3 amino acids: CASSLPGGAGTGELFF. The CDR3 coding sequence is TGTGCCAGCAGCTTGCCCGGGGGGGCAGGGACCGGGGAGCTGTTTTTT.

This clonotype occurred many times. This chain connects TRBV20-1 to TRBJ2-3, with TRBD2 matching 14 bases. Germline V gene lookup returns CDR1 DFQATT and CDR2 SNEGSKA (reference sequence). The CDR3 has 15 amino acids. The trim removed 3 bases at V and 4 bases at J, leaving 3 bases unmatched. Here the CDR3 reads CSARTSGREADTQYF. In nucleotides, the CDR3 is TGCAGTGCTAGGACTAGCGGGAGGGAAGCAGATACGCAGTATTTT.

In this sample, this clonotype turned up many times. The V call is TRBV5-5, the J call TRBJ1-1; D not resolved. The germline V gene has CDR1 SGHKS and CDR2 YYEKEE (reference sequence). The CDR3 totals 16 residues. V was pared by 1 base and J by 0 bases, with 13 bases between. Written as DNA, the CDR3 is TGTGCCAGCAGCTTGCGAGGGATGAAGGTGAACACTGAAGCTTTCTTT. It is translated as CASSLRGMKVNTEAFF. The complete variable domain, with remaining parts taken from reference TRBV5-5 and TRBJ1-1, reads DAGVTQSPTHLIKTRGQQVTLRCSPISGHKSVSWYQQVLGQGPQFIFQYYEKEERGRGNFPDRFSARQFPNYSSELNVNALLLGDSALYLCASSLRGMKVNTEAFFGQGTRLTVV.

In its sample, this clonotype was seen many times. The V call is TRBV20-1, the J call TRBJ2-7; D is unclear. Trimming removed 1 base at V and 3 bases at J, with 7 bases between. The germline V gene has CDR1 DFQATT and CDR2 SNEGSKA (reference sequence). This CDR3 has 12 amino acids. Written as DNA, the CDR3 is TGCAGTGCTAGAGCCAGACGCTACGAGCAGTACTTC. Translated: CSARARRYEQYF.

This clonotype was seen repeatedly, ten times or more. The chain combines TRBV6-1 with TRBJ1-1; tentatively, D is TRBD1 (5 bases). Germline V gene data show CDR1 as MNHNS and CDR2 as SASEGT. V dropped 6 bases and J dropped 8 bases, with 10 bases sitting between them. This CDR3 comprises 11 residues. CDR3 sequence (DNA): TGTGCCAGCAGCTCCTGGGGGGAAGCTTTCTTT. Protein sequence: CASSSWGEAFF.

This clonotype was recorded many times. V usage is TRBV28 and J usage is TRBJ2-5; TRBD1 aligns across 10 bases. The CDR3 is 15 residues long. Germline trimming cut 5 bases from V and 5 bases from J; bases unmatched to any gene: 8. The germline V gene has CDR1 MDHEN and CDR2 SYDVKM. The DNA for the CDR3 is TGTGCCAGCAGTAAATGGGACAGGGGACAGGAGACCCAGTACTTC. This translates into CASSKWDRGQETQYF. Full variable domain (outside the CDR3, taken from reference TRBV28 and TRBJ2-5): DVKVTQSSRYLVKRTGEKVFLECVQDMDHENMFWYRQDPGLGLRLIYFSYDVKMKEKGDIPEGYSVSREKKERFSLILESASTNQTSMYLCASSKWDRGQETQYFGPGTRLLVL.

This clonotype was counted at least ten times. V usage is TRBV10-3 and J usage is TRBJ1-5; 7 positions match TRBD1. CDR3 length: 13 amino acids. Germline lookup yields CDR1 ENHRY and CDR2 SYGVKD. The DNA for the CDR3 is TGTGCATCCAGGGACAGTGACGATCAGCCCCAGCATTTT. Protein sequence: CASRDSDDQPQHF.

This clonotype showed up many times. The rearrangement joins TRBV7-3 to TRBJ1-1, with TRBD1 identical over 9 bases. The ends lost 6 bases at V and 5 bases at J; junction bases unmatched: 7. Germline CDR1 is SGHTA and CDR2 is FQGTGA. The CDR3 extends over 14 amino acids. CDR3 coding DNA: TGTGCCAGCAGTCCTGGACAGGGGTGGACTGAAGCTTTCTTT. Its translation: CASSPGQGWTEAFF.